The 23 T cell receptor beta chains listed next were all sequenced from one sample in a study of identifying expanded T cells in peripheral blood. Assay: immunoSEQ multiplex PCR; the TCRdb copy retains only in-frame clones and omits some. The sample lists 90,000 to 100,000 clones, over 75% seen once, with 5.5% to 7% in the top ten. Sequencing input: blood. Every receptor here comes from a person aged 18-69 years in good health.

The V and J genes are TRBV4-1 and TRBJ2-4; D possibly uses TRBD1 or TRBD2 (6 bases each). This CDR3 comprises 20 residues. Looked up from germline, CDR1 is MGHRA and CDR2 is YSYEKL. Deletions cut 0 bases from V and 3 bases from J, with 24 bases between. CDR3 DNA: TGCGCCAGCAGCCAAGATTTGCCGGGGGCAATGGGGCGTAGCAAAAACATTCAGTACTTC. This translates into CASSQDLPGAMGRSKNIQYF.

CDR3 in DNA: TGCGCCAGCAGCCAAGTAATTTCGAGGGGGGACCAACAAGAGACCCAGTACTTC. Its protein is CASSQVISRGDQQETQYF. The chain uses TRBV4-1 and TRBJ2-5; tentatively, D is TRBD1 or TRBD2 (6 bases each). This CDR3 comprises 18 residues. Germline loops: CDR1 MGHRA, CDR2 YSYEKL. Trimming pared 1 base from V and 2 bases from J, leaving 20 bases between.

The V gene is TRBV15, the J gene TRBJ2-3; D gene uncertain. Deletions cut 5 bases from V and 1 base from J, with 13 bases between. CDR1 is LNHNV and CDR2 is YYDKDF in the germline V gene (reference sequence). The CDR3 is 15 amino acids. CDR3 loop: CATSPKRMGTDTQYF. The CDR3 nucleotides are TGTGCCACCAGCCCTAAAAGAATGGGCACAGATACGCAGTATTTT.

The CDR3 reads CASSPYDRGQNGYTF. In DNA, the CDR3 is TGTGCCAGCAGTCCCTACGACAGGGGGCAGAATGGCTACACCTTC. The J gene is TRBJ1-2, the V gene TRBV6-5, with 10 bases matching TRBD1. Trimming removed 5 bases from V and 6 bases from J; junction bases left unmatched: 9. Germline V CDR1 and CDR2: MNHEY, SVGAGI. The CDR3 is made up of 15 amino acids.

The chain couples TRBV7-8 to TRBJ2-1; TRBD2 agrees at 8 bases. Germline CDR1 SGHVS, CDR2 FQNEAQ. The CDR3 spans 16 residues. Losses at the gene ends were 5 bases for V and 8 bases for J; bases not matched to a gene: 14. As DNA, the CDR3 is TGTGCCAGCAGCGCCACTACGGGGACTAGTATAGATGAGCAGTTCTTC. It codes for CASSATTGTSIDEQFF.

The V call is TRBV29-1, the J call TRBJ2-3; D tentatively reads TRBD1 or TRBD2 (6 bases each). Per germline, CDR1 SQVTM and CDR2 ANQGSEA. V shed 6 bases and J shed 6 bases, with 19 bases lying between them. This CDR3 is 14 amino acids long. CDR3 nucleotides: TGCAGCGTGAGACGGGACACTGGGGGGGATACGCAGTATTTT. Translation gives CSVRRDTGGDTQYF.

This chain uses TRBV4-1 with TRBJ1-2; 8 nucleotides align to TRBD1. J gave up 8 bases and V 1 base, and 3 bases lay outside the gene matches. CDR3 length equals 13 residues. The germline V gene has CDR1 MGHRA and CDR2 YSYEKL. CDR3 nucleotide sequence: TGCGCCAGCAGCCAAGGACAGGGGCGAGGCTACACCTTC. Its protein product is CASSQGQGRGYTF.

The rearrangement joins TRBV28 to TRBJ2-3; TRBD2 agrees at 10 bases. From germline, CDR1 is MDHEN and CDR2 SYDVKM. This CDR3 is 15 amino acids long. With 4 bases clipped from V and 3 bases from J, the junction kept 4 bases outside the gene matches. The CDR3 region is CASSSYSGRTDTQYF. CDR3 DNA: TGTGCCAGCAGTTCGTATAGCGGGAGGACAGATACGCAGTATTTT.

V gene TRBV20-1 combines with J gene TRBJ1-3; no reliable D call. This CDR3 spans 11 amino acids. Germline CDR1 and CDR2: DFQATT and SNEGSKA (reference sequence). For the CDR3, the DNA is TGCGGAGTCCGCTCTGGAAACACCATATATTTT. It codes for CGVRSGNTIYF.

The genes are TRBV5-5 and TRBJ1-2; D gene unclear. V lost 4 bases and J lost 5, with 18 bases in between. CDR3 length equals 15 residues. Germline V gene lookup returns CDR1 SGHKS and CDR2 YYEKEE (reference sequence). The chain's CDR3 is CASSAPGLTLYGYTF. CDR3 nucleotides: TGTGCCAGCAGCGCGCCCGGACTGACCCTATATGGCTACACCTTC.

V gene TRBV6-5 combines with J gene TRBJ2-7; 7 bases map to TRBD2. J gave up 1 base and V 6 bases, and 6 bases lay outside the gene matches. Germline lookup yields CDR1 MNHEY and CDR2 SVGAGI. This CDR3 spans 14 amino acids. The CDR3 reads CASRKGTKSYEQYF. The CDR3 DNA reads TGTGCCAGCAGGAAGGGGACTAAGTCCTACGAGCAGTACTTC.

The rearrangement links TRBV19 to TRBJ1-5, with D unresolved. Germline V gives CDR1 LNHDA, CDR2 SQIVND (reference sequence). V gave up 3 bases and J gave up 0 bases, with 18 bases separating them. CDR3 length: 18 residues. The chain's CDR3 is CASSIPGVEKPSNQPQHF. The CDR3 DNA reads TGTGCCAGTAGTATTCCAGGAGTGGAGAAACCTAGCAATCAGCCCCAGCATTTT.

This clone is labeled large. The V gene is TRBV29-1, the J gene TRBJ1-2; D unclear. The length of the CDR3 is 15 residues. The germline V and J ends were trimmed by 0 bases and 3 bases, with 14 bases remaining between them. Germline V gene sequence: CDR1 SQVTM, CDR2 ANQGSEA. CDR3 nucleotide sequence: TGCAGCGTTGAAGATTGGTATGGAGGGCACTATGGCTACACCTTC. The encoded protein is CSVEDWYGGHYGYTF.

In this sample, this clone turned up a few times. The chain joins TRBV2 to TRBJ1-5; 7 bases fit TRBD1. This CDR3 contains 16 residues. Trimming took 4 bases from V and 6 from J; bases not matched to a gene: 12. Germline V lookup: CDR1 SNHLY, CDR2 FYNNEI. CDR3 bases: TGTGCCAGCAGTGTTGGGGGGCTAACAGGGGTTCAGCCCCAGCATTTT. It translates to CASSVGGLTGVQPQHF.

The chain links TRBV18 to TRBJ1-1; the D gene is possibly TRBD1 (6 bases). V was pared by 3 bases and J by 3 bases, with 11 bases between. Germline loops: CDR1 KGHSH, CDR2 LQKENI. The CDR3 is made up of 14 amino acids. This CDR3 is CASSPPTGYTEAFF. In DNA form, the CDR3 reads TGTGCCAGCTCACCCCCCACAGGGTACACTGAAGCTTTCTTT. The entire variable domain, with the rest obtained from reference TRBV18 and TRBJ1-1, is as follows: NAGVMQNPRHLVRRRGQEARLRCSPMKGHSHVYWYRQLPEEGLKFMVYLQKENIIDESGMPKERFSAEFPKEGPSILRIQQVVRGDSAAYFCASSPPTGYTEAFFGQGTRLTVV.

This rearrangement joins TRBV9 to TRBJ2-2, with D uncertain. Germline V CDR1 and CDR2: SGDLS, YYNGEE. Trimming took off 0 bases at V and 7 bases at J, with 4 bases between the two ends. This CDR3 has 12 amino acids. CDR3: CASSVDSGELFF. DNA of the CDR3: TGTGCCAGCAGCGTAGACAGCGGGGAGCTGTTTTTT.

The rearrangement uses TRBV11-2 and TRBJ2-6; D is uncertain. V lost 1 base, J lost 2 bases, and 15 bases lay in between. Germline CDR1 SGHAT, CDR2 FQNNGV. CDR3 length equals 18 residues. The CDR3: CASSLVLRLGTGANVLTF. The CDR3 DNA sequence: TGTGCCAGCAGCTTAGTCTTACGGTTAGGTACTGGGGCCAACGTCCTGACTTTC.

V and J are TRBV4-1 and TRBJ1-4, with 9 bases lining up with TRBD1. This CDR3 spans 19 amino acids. The ends lost 2 bases at V and 0 bases at J; junction bases unmatched: 10. Looked up from germline, CDR1 is MGHRA and CDR2 is YSYEKL. CDR3 sequence: CASSQLPGQGLPTNEKLFF. CDR3 bases: TGCGCCAGCAGCCAACTCCCGGGACAGGGCCTTCCAACTAATGAAAAACTGTTTTTT.

The V call is TRBV5-1, the J call TRBJ1-5; no clear D. This CDR3 contains 13 residues. Germline V gene data show CDR1 as SGHRS and CDR2 as YFSETQ. Trimming shortened V by 3 bases and J by 3 bases, and 7 bases separated the two germline ends. CDR3 amino acids: CASSSRPNQPQHF. CDR3 sequence (DNA): TGCGCCAGCAGCTCCCGGCCCAATCAGCCCCAGCATTTT.

The chain recombines TRBV10-3 with TRBJ1-1, with a possible D match to TRBD1 (5 bases). This CDR3 comprises 17 residues. Germline values: CDR1 ENHRY, CDR2 SYGVKD. V gave up 10 bases and J gave up 0 bases, with 24 bases separating them. The CDR3 sequence: CATAKDKGVRMNTEAFF. In DNA form, the CDR3 reads TGTGCCACCGCGAAAGATAAAGGGGTTCGCATGAACACTGAAGCTTTCTTT.

This sequence joins TRBV7-9 and TRBJ1-2; 7 bases agree with TRBD1. CDR3 length: 14 amino acids. Looked up from germline, CDR1 is SEHNR and CDR2 is FQNEAQ (reference sequence). V trimming: 5 bases; J trimming: 7 bases; junction bases outside the gene matches: 10. The chain's CDR3 is CASSLFDDRAGYTF. CDR3 DNA sequence: TGTGCCAGCAGCCTATTCGATGACAGGGCTGGCTACACCTTC.

This clone has only one observation. This chain links TRBV7-6 with TRBJ2-2; D gene ambiguous. V was clipped by 5 bases and J by 7 bases, with 8 bases between them. The CDR3 has 12 residues. Germline V gene lookup returns CDR1 SGHVS and CDR2 FNYEAQ. The CDR3 sequence is CASSLIGGELFF. The CDR3 DNA reads TGTGCCAGCAGCCTCATTGGCGGGGAGCTGTTTTTT. Looking up the rest from reference TRBV7-6 and TRBJ2-2 gives the full variable domain: GAGVSQSPRYKVTKRGQDVALRCDPISGHVSLYWYRQALGQGPEFLTYFNYEAQQDKSGLPNDRFSAERPEGSISTLTIQRTEQRDSAMYRCASSLIGGELFFGEGSRLTVL.

The chain combines TRBV2 with TRBJ2-2; weak D call: TRBD2 (5 bases). Between the trimmed V and J ends, which lost 6 bases and 3 bases, there was a span of 17 bases. CDR3 length: 16 amino acids. In germline, CDR1 is SNHLY, CDR2 FYNNEI. CDR3 bases: TGTGCCAGCAGAGAGCGGTCTGGGTCGCACACCGGGGAGCTGTTTTTT. Protein sequence: CASRERSGSHTGELFF.